This T cell receptor beta chain was sequenced for a study of cytomegalovirus exposure and HLA in healthy donors. Study-wide points: The authors reported that TCR beta sequences could predict HLA-A and HLA-B alleles. These predictions were accurate for most subjects in the first cohort.

Worth noting for this clone: What it binds is not known.

The V gene lost 6 bases and the J gene lost 4 bases, with 6 bases spanning the gap. Per the germline V gene, CDR1 is MNHEY and CDR2 is SVGAGI. This CDR3 contains 12 residues. In the PCR, 60 Vbeta and 13 Jbeta primers were used. Repertoires were generated with immunoSEQ multiplex PCR, while TCRdb's copy carries only in-frame clones and drops some. The repertoire holds about 270,000 clones, with under 80% as singletons. The TCR was taken from a female donor in good health and CMV-seronegative. The rearrangement joins TRBV6-5 to TRBJ2-2, with D hard to call. Sample: PBMCs. The CDR3 sequence is CASSQATGELFF. DNA of the CDR3: TGTGCCAGCAGCCAGGCCACCGGGGAGCTGTTTTTT.